Shown below are 12 T cell receptor beta chains from a single sample sequenced in a study of naive and memory T cell subsets. Amplification of ligated cDNA took four PCR rounds with SP2 and nested alpha and beta constant primers. TCRdb analysed the 5' RACE reads with MiXCR anew, one entry per CDR3 protein. This table has more than 55,000 distinct CDR3 sequences, roughly 7.5% appearing once. TCR cDNA received a 3' ligated oligonucleotide that carried a UMI. These receptors originate from a female donor in good health.

This clonotype was counted ten times or more. CDR3 coding DNA: TGTGCCAGCAGCTTAAATGTACACACAGATACGCAGTATTTT. Protein: CASSLNVHTDTQYF. The rearrangement joins TRBV11-2 to TRBJ2-3; D is unclear. Per the germline V gene, CDR1 is SGHAT and CDR2 is FQNNGV. CDR3 size: 14 residues. V was pared by 2 bases and J by 2 bases, with 8 bases between. Using reference TRBV11-2 and TRBJ2-3 for the parts outside the CDR3, the full variable domain is EAGVAQSPRYKIIEKRQSVAFWCNPISGHATLYWYQQILGQGPKLLIQFQNNGVVDDSQLPKDRFSAERLKGVDSTLKIQPAKLEDSAVYLCASSLNVHTDTQYFGPGTRLTVL.

This clonotype has ten or more counts. The J gene is TRBJ1-5, the V gene TRBV12-3 or TRBV12-4, with D possibly TRBD1 on 5 matching bases. The V gene lost 5 bases and the J gene lost 2 bases, with 10 bases spanning the gap. The CDR3 runs 14 residues. In DNA, the CDR3 is TGTGCCAGCAGTCAGGGCCTTCGCAATCAGCCCCAGCATTTT. Its translation: CASSQGLRNQPQHF.

This clonotype was seen just once. This rearrangement joins TRBV6-2 or TRBV6-3 to TRBJ1-5, with 10 bases fitting TRBD1. Germline trimming cut 6 bases from V and 6 bases from J; bases unmatched to any gene: 14. The length of the CDR3 is 17 residues. From germline, CDR1 is MNHEY and CDR2 SVGEGT. This chain's CDR3 is CASRMWSGTGESQPQHF. Here the CDR3 DNA reads TGTGCCAGCAGGATGTGGTCCGGGACAGGGGAGTCTCAGCCCCAGCATTTT.

This clonotype was picked up many times. V gene TRBV7-2 combines with J gene TRBJ2-3; D might be TRBD1 (6 bases). V lost 5 bases, J lost 0 bases, and 15 bases lay in between. The CDR3 runs 16 residues. Germline V gives CDR1 SGHTA, CDR2 FQGNSA. Here the CDR3 reads CASSPPTGSSTDTQYF. The CDR3 coding sequence is TGTGCCAGCAGCCCACCGACAGGTTCTAGCACAGATACGCAGTATTTT.

This clonotype has a handful of counts. J is TRBJ2-7 and V is TRBV20-1, with 8 bases identical to TRBD2. CDR1 and CDR2 from the germline V gene are DFQATT and SNEGSKA (reference sequence). After removal of 0 bases from V and 1 base from J, the junction contained 11 bases not matched to a gene. This CDR3 has 17 amino acids. The CDR3 coding sequence is TGCAGTGCTAGAGACCCAGTGAGCGGGGGTAGATCCTACGAGCAGTACTTC. Translated, it gives CSARDPVSGGRSYEQYF.

This clonotype was counted a few times. The J gene is TRBJ2-6, the V gene TRBV5-1; D gene ambiguous. CDR1 SGHRS and CDR2 YFSETQ come from the germline V gene. Trimming cost V 0 bases and J 0 bases, with 7 bases left between them. The CDR3 runs to 16 residues. CDR3 bases: TGCGCCAGCAGCTTGGGACTGAACTCTGGGGCCAACGTCCTGACTTTC. It translates to CASSLGLNSGANVLTF.

This clonotype was seen ten or more times. The chain joins TRBV4-3 to TRBJ2-3, with TRBD2 matching over 8 bases. The CDR3 sequence is 14 residues long. V gave up 4 bases and J gave up 6 bases; unmatched junction bases: 6. Germline V gene lookup returns CDR1 LGHNA and CDR2 YSLEER. CDR3 protein: CASSPWTSSDTQYF. The CDR3 DNA follows: TGCGCCAGCAGCCCCTGGACTAGCTCTGATACGCAGTATTTT.

This clonotype has ten or more counts. V is TRBV7-3 and J is TRBJ1-1, with D hard to call. The CDR3 covers 13 residues. CDR1 SGHTA and CDR2 FQGTGA come from the germline V gene. Trimming cost V 5 bases and J 6 bases, with 13 bases left between them. CDR3 sequence reads: CASSVEPRAEAFF. The CDR3 DNA is TGTGCCAGCAGCGTTGAGCCTAGAGCTGAAGCTTTCTTT.

This clonotype was counted between two and nine times. The genes are TRBV20-1 and TRBJ2-1; no firm D call. Germline V gene lookup returns CDR1 DFQATT and CDR2 SNEGSKA (reference sequence). With 6 bases removed from V and 10 bases from J, the gap between germline ends came to 13 bases. CDR3 length: 11 residues. This CDR3 is CSAVGLEEQFF. The CDR3 DNA reads as TGCAGTGCCGTAGGATTGGAAGAGCAGTTCTTC.

This clonotype showed up many times. CDR3 amino acids: CASSLESARTETFF. For the CDR3, the DNA is TGTGCCAGCAGCTTGGAGAGTGCGAGAACAGAAACTTTCTTT. The V and J genes are TRBV5-5 and TRBJ1-1; D unclear. The CDR3 totals 14 residues. Trimming stripped 0 bases from V and 12 bases from J, with 18 bases between. From germline, CDR1 is SGHKS and CDR2 YYEKEE (reference sequence).

This clonotype was counted many times. This chain joins TRBV11-2 and TRBJ2-3; unclear D gene. Germline-derived CDR1 and CDR2 are SGHAT and FQNNGV. Deletions cut 7 bases from V and 2 bases from J, with 10 bases between. This CDR3 is 13 amino acids long. The CDR3 spells CASTPRYTDTQYF. Written as DNA, the CDR3 is TGTGCCAGCACACCTCGGTACACAGATACGCAGTATTTT.

The rearrangement uses TRBV7-9 and TRBJ2-7; perhaps D is TRBD1 or TRBD2 (5 bases each). This CDR3 has 14 residues. V was clipped by 5 bases and J by 2 bases, with 13 bases between them. Per germline, CDR1 SEHNR and CDR2 FQNEAQ (reference sequence). Here the CDR3 DNA reads TGTGCCAGCAGCCCGTCGGGGCAGACCTACGAGCAGTACTTC. It is translated as CASSPSGQTYEQYF.